This T cell receptor beta chain was profiled in a study of tumour-infiltrating T cells in Burkitt lymphoma. This clone was seen a few times. Measured with immunoSEQ multiplex PCR; TCRdb has only the in-frame clones, and not every one. The sample records approximately 920 clones, over 10% being singletons. The CDR3 has 18 amino acids. CDR1 is KGHSH and CDR2 is LQKENI in the germline V gene. The germline V and J ends were trimmed by 1 base and 2 bases, with 15 bases remaining between them. This TCR came from a human donor with diffuse large B-cell lymphoma. Specimen: tumor tissue. The rearrangement uses TRBV18 and TRBJ2-6; TRBD1 might be the D (6 bases). Here the CDR3 DNA reads TGTGCCAGCTCACCACGAGGTCAGGGGTTGGCTGGGGCCAACGTCCTGACTTTC. This codes for CASSPRGQGLAGANVLTF.